Included here is one T cell receptor (beta chain) sequence, with context. The data belong to a study of blood T cell repertoires in COVID-19. The overall study: The samples span acute and convalescent COVID-19 from the United States, Italy and Spain.

In the authors' workflow: Amplifying reference gene primers gave estimates of nucleated cell counts. The data were produced by immunoSEQ multiplex PCR, yet TCRdb's version contains in-frame clones alone and is incomplete. That table gives V, J and clone size, and the DNA gave D and trimming. The sample holds over 130,000 clones, 88% seen once. This CDR3 comprises 14 residues. The germline V and J ends were trimmed by 3 bases and 4 bases, with 10 bases remaining between them. Germline values: CDR1 MGHDK, CDR2 SYGVNS. The TCR sequence derives from a man aged 55 to 69 with active or convalescent COVID-19. The gene calls are TRBV25-1 and TRBJ1-5; D possibly corresponds to TRBD1 (6 bases). Sequenced input: peripheral blood. CDR3 sequence: CASSDTGSNQPQHF. The DNA for the CDR3 is TGTGCCAGCAGTGATACAGGGTCGAATCAGCCCCAGCATTTT.